This is a list of T cell receptor beta chains from one sample in a study of tumor and adjacent non-tumor tissue in lung cancer. TCRdb reprocessed the multiplex PCR reads with MiXCR, giving one entry per CDR3 protein. The sample has tens of thousands of distinct CDR3 sequences, 64% seen once. The sequencing sample was made of distant non-tumor lung tissue. The receptors derive from a woman in her 70s with non-small cell lung cancer. Both conserved end residues are part of each CDR3. D genes are given only for firm matches. The listing skips clone size in some rows; elsewhere it reads once, few, many or a size class.

d_call clone_size j_call v_call cdr3_aa cdr3_nt
TRBD1 NA TRBJ1-5 TRBV20-1 CSARENRGGQPQHF TGCAGTGCTAGAGAAAACAGGGGAGGTCAGCCCCAGCATTTT
TRBD1 NA TRBJ1-5 TRBV28 CASSLLPGTAWGSQPQHF TGTGCCAGCAGCTTATTACCTGGGACAGCCTGGGGCAGTCAGCCCCAGCATTTT
NA NA TRBJ2-1 TRBV24-1 CATSDAGIIKDEQFF TGTGCCACCAGTGATGCCGGGATCATCAAGGATGAGCAGTTCTTC
TRBD1 NA TRBJ2-3 TRBV5-1 CASRQGQALRDTQYF TGTGCCAGCCGGCAAGGACAGGCCCTCAGGGATACGCAGTATTTT
NA many TRBJ2-1 TRBV6-5 CASSYGAGFFGEQFF TGTGCCAGCAGTTACGGGGCCGGCTTCTTCGGTGAGCAGTTCTTC
NA many TRBJ2-3 TRBV7-9 CAAMLGDVDTQYF TGTGCCGCCATGTTGGGAGATGTGGATACGCAGTATTTT
NA NA TRBJ1-2 TRBV7-6 CASIKDSYGYTF TGTGCCAGCATCAAAGACAGTTATGGCTACACCTTC
TRBD1 many TRBJ1-1 TRBV6-6 CASSSGQVTEAFF TGTGCCAGCTCAAGCGGACAGGTCACTGAAGCTTTCTTT
NA NA TRBJ2-7 TRBV11-2 CASSWGGVYNNEQYF TGTGCCAGCAGCTGGGGTGGGGTGTATAACAACGAGCAGTACTTC
TRBD2 NA TRBJ2-7 TRBV12-3/TRBV12-4 CTNSPSGRGSYEQYF TGTACCAACAGTCCTAGCGGGAGAGGGTCCTACGAGCAGTACTTC
TRBD2 many TRBJ2-1 TRBV11-2 CASSLFSSGVGEQFF TGTGCCAGCAGCTTATTTTCTAGCGGGGTTGGTGAGCAGTTCTTC
NA NA TRBJ2-7 TRBV10-3 CAVSEGSSGSYEQYF TGTGCCGTCAGTGAGGGGTCTAGTGGTTCCTACGAGCAGTACTTC
NA NA TRBJ2-1 TRBV7-3 CASSLGTLNEQFF TGTGCCAGCAGCCTCGGGACTTTGAATGAGCAGTTCTTC
NA NA TRBJ2-2 TRBV6-2/TRBV6-3 CASRKTRENAEELLF TGTGCCAGCAGAAAGACTCGTGAGAACGCCGAGGAGCTGCTTTTT
TRBD1 NA TRBJ2-5 TRBV28 CASGPRQGAVSEIQYF TGTGCCAGCGGCCCCCGACAGGGGGCGGTTTCAGAGATCCAGTACTTC
NA few TRBJ2-7 TRBV11-2 CASSFTQEAEQYF TGTGCCAGCAGCTTTACGCAGGAGGCCGAGCAGTACTTC
NA many TRBJ1-5 TRBV30 CAWSVQDNQPQHF TGTGCCTGGAGTGTACAGGACAATCAGCCCCAGCATTTT
TRBD2 NA TRBJ2-1 TRBV4-1 CASGPRTSGSNNEQFF TGCGCCAGCGGCCCTAGGACTAGCGGGAGTAACAATGAGCAGTTCTTC
TRBD1 medium-sized TRBJ1-2 TRBV12-3/TRBV12-4 CASSLVVGGGGGYTF TGTGCCAGCAGTTTAGTGGTAGGGGGCGGAGGAGGCTACACCTTC
NA many TRBJ2-5 TRBV7-9 CASSLVRFTGTQETQYF TGTGCCAGCAGCTTAGTTAGGTTCACAGGGACTCAAGAGACCCAGTACTTC
NA many TRBJ1-2 TRBV10-3 CAISDPGAHAYGYTF TGTGCCATCAGTGATCCAGGAGCCCACGCCTATGGCTACACCTTC
TRBD1 NA TRBJ1-5 TRBV4-2 CVSKPGGRSLNNQPQHF TGTGTCAGCAAACCAGGGGGACGTAGCCTTAACAATCAGCCCCAGCATTTT
NA once TRBJ2-1 TRBV29-1 CNVDGPKREFDEQFF TGCAACGTTGACGGTCCTAAGCGTGAGTTCGATGAGCAGTTCTTC
TRBD1 NA TRBJ2-3 TRBV14 CISSQDRGADTQYF TGTATCAGCAGCCAGGACAGGGGAGCAGATACGCAGTATTTT
TRBD1 NA TRBJ2-3 TRBV29-1 CSVEMDRGITDTLYF TGCAGCGTTGAAATGGACAGGGGAATTACAGATACGCTGTATTTT
NA many TRBJ2-7 TRBV11-2 CASKGSSNPDEQYF TGTGCCAGCAAGGGGTCGTCGAACCCCGACGAGCAGTACTTC
TRBD1 medium-sized TRBJ1-2 TRBV29-1 CSVGGQVGYTF TGCAGCGTTGGCGGACAGGTTGGCTACACCTTC
NA few TRBJ1-2 TRBV11-2 CASNPAAGYGYTF TGTGCCAGCAACCCCGCGGCAGGCTATGGCTACACCTTC
NA NA TRBJ1-2 TRBV12-3/TRBV12-4 CASSLVVGGGGGHTF TGTGCCAGCAGTTTAGTGGTAGGCGGCGGAGGAGGCCACACCTTC
TRBD2 once TRBJ2-1 TRBV10-3 CAILTKMTSGWSSYNEQFF TGTGCCATCTTGACAAAGATGACTAGCGGATGGAGCTCCTACAATGAGCAGTTCTTC
TRBD1 many TRBJ2-3 TRBV6-2/TRBV6-3 CASSHRTGYADTQYF TGTGCCAGCAGTCACAGGACAGGTTACGCAGATACGCAGTATTTT
NA NA TRBJ1-1 TRBV5-1 CASGDGTLREAFF TGCGCCAGCGGCGACGGGACACTAAGGGAAGCTTTCTTT
TRBD1 NA TRBJ2-3 TRBV12-3/TRBV12-4 CDSSSGTGVVHTQYF TGTGACAGCAGTTCCGGGACAGGGGTTGTCCATACGCAGTATTTT
TRBD2 NA TRBJ2-3 TRBV4-2 CARSQEWTSGRKGAYFNTQYF TGTGCCAGAAGCCAAGAATGGACTAGCGGGAGAAAGGGTGCCTATTTCAATACGCAGTATTTT
TRBD2 NA TRBJ2-5 TRBV6-5 CASSYPEREGGKIQYF TGTGCCAGCAGTTACCCCGAGCGGGAGGGGGGAAAGATCCAGTACTTC
NA once TRBJ1-1 TRBV5-1 CTSGFDSGATEAFF TGCACCAGCGGCTTCGACAGCGGGGCCACTGAAGCTTTCTTT